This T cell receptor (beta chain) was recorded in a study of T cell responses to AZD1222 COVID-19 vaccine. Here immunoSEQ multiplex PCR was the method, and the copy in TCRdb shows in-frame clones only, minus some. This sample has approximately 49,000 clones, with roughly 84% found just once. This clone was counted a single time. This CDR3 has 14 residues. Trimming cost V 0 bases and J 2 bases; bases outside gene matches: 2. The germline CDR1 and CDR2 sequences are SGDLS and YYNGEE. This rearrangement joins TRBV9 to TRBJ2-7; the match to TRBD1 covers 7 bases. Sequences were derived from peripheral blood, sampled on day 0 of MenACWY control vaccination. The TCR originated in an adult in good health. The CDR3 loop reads CASSVGTGTYEQYF. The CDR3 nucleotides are TGTGCCAGCAGCGTAGGGACAGGTACCTACGAGCAGTACTTC.